The entry below gives a single T cell receptor beta chain sequence along with its context. The target antigen is unknown. The PCR used 60 Vbeta and 13 Jbeta primers. The data were produced by immunoSEQ multiplex PCR, yet TCRdb's version contains in-frame clones alone and is incomplete. This sample has over 75,000 clones, with about four fifths found just once. The sample is drawn from a study of cytomegalovirus exposure and HLA in healthy donors. Study-level results: TCR beta V segments were, for the most part, productive about 87% or about 30% of the time in an earlier analysis.

Input material: PBMCs. The origin of this receptor is a man aged 30 to 39 in good health and CMV-seropositive.

CDR3 sequence reads: CASSFDSNPSYEQYF. In nucleotides, the CDR3 is TGTGCCAGCAGTTTTGACAGCAACCCTTCCTACGAGCAGTACTTC. This rearrangement joins TRBV6-5 to TRBJ2-7, with a tentative D call TRBD1 (5 bases). This CDR3 comprises 15 residues. V lost 4 bases to trimming and J lost 1 base, with 14 bases between them. Germline V gives CDR1 MNHEY, CDR2 SVGAGI.